One TCR beta chain is described in this entry. This sample was taken from a study of radiation and T cells in renal cell carcinoma. Sequencing was performed with immunoSEQ multiplex PCR; in TCRdb, only in-frame clones are kept and a portion is missing. Among tens of thousands of clones listed, 80% to 90% were seen once. CDR3 length: 16 residues. Per the germline V gene, CDR1 is LGHNT and CDR2 is FRNRAP. Trimming removed 4 bases from V and 2 bases from J, with 14 bases in between. Stated time point: blood 2 weeks post-SBRT. The treatment was: 15 Gy SBRT to primary tumor, nephrectomy 4 weeks later. Blood was sampled at baseline, 2 weeks and 4 weeks after SBRT.

This specimen was blood, taken from a patient whose treatment included radiotherapy and nephrectomy. This chain links TRBV12-5 with TRBJ2-2; possibly TRBD2 for D (5 bases). The source is a woman in her forties or fifties with renal cell carcinoma. This CDR3 is CASGSILGGNTGELFF. The CDR3 bases are TGTGCTAGTGGTTCAATACTAGGTGGCAACACCGGGGAGCTGTTTTTT. Combining the CDR3 with reference TRBV12-5 and TRBJ2-2 gives the whole variable domain DARVTQTPRHKVTEMGQEVTMRCQPILGHNTVFWYRQTMMQGLELLAYFRNRAPLDDSGMPKDRFSAEMPDATLATLKIQPSEPRDSAVYFCASGSILGGNTGELFFGEGSRLTVL.